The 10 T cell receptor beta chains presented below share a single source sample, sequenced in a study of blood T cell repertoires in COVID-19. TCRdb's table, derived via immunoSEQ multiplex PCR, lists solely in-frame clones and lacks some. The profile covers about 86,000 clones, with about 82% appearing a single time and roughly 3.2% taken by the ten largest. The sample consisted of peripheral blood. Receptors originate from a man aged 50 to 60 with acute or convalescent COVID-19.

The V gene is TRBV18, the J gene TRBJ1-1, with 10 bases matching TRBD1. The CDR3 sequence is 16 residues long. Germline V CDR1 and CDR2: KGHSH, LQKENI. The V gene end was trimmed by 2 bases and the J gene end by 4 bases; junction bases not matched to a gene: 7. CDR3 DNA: TGTGCCAGCTCACCAGGACAGGGGGGTGCAGGCACTGAAGCTTTCTTT. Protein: CASSPGQGGAGTEAFF.

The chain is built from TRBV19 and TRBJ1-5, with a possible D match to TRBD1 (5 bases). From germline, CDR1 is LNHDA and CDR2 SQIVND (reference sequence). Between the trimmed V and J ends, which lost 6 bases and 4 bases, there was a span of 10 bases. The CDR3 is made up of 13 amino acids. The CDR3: CASSPGGNQPQHF. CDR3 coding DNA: TGTGCCAGTAGCCCCGGGGGAAATCAGCCCCAGCATTTT.

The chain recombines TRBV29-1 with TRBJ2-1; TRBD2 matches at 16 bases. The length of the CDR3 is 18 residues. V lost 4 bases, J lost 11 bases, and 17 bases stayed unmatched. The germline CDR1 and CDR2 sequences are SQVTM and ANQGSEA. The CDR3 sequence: CSVVQGAQGTSGRAKQFF. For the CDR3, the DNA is TGCAGCGTTGTACAGGGGGCGCAGGGGACTAGCGGGAGGGCGAAGCAGTTCTTC.

Here the CDR3 DNA reads TGTGCCAGCAGTTACTCGAATCTAGCTCAAGAGACCCAGTACTTC. Translating it yields CASSYSNLAQETQYF. The gene calls are TRBV6-5 and TRBJ2-5; D is possibly TRBD2 (5 bases). This CDR3 is 15 amino acids long. V was clipped by 0 bases and J by 2 bases, with 10 bases between them. The germline V gene encodes CDR1 MNHEY and CDR2 SVGAGI.

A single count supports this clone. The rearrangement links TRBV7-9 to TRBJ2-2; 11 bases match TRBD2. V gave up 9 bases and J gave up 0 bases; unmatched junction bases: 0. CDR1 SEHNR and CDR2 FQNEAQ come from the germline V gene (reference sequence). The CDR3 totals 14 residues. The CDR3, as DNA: TGTGCCAGGGGACTAGCGGCGAACACCGGGGAGCTGTTTTTT. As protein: CARGLAANTGELFF.

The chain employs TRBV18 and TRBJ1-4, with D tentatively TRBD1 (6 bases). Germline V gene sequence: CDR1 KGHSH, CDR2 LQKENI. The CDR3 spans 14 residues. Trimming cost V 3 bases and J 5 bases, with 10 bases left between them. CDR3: CASSPRGPNEKLFF. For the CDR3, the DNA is TGTGCCAGCTCACCCAGGGGCCCCAATGAAAAACTGTTTTTT.

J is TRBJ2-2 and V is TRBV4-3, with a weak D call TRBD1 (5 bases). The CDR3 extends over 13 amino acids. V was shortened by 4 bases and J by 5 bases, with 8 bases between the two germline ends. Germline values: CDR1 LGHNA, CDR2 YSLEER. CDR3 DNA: TGCGCCAGCAGCCCCAGGGTGACCGGGGAGCTGTTTTTT. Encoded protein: CASSPRVTGELFF.

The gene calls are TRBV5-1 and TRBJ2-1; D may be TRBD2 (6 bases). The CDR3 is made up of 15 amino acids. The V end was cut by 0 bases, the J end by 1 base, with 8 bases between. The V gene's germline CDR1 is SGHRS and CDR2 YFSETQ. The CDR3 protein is CASSLGAGSYNEQFF. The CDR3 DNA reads TGCGCCAGCAGCTTGGGGGCGGGATCCTACAATGAGCAGTTCTTC.

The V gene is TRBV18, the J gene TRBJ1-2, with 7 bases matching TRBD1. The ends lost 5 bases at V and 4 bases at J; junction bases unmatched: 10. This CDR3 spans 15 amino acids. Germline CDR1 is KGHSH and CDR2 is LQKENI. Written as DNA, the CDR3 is TGTGCCAGCTCATTGTCGAGACAGGGATCCTATGGCTACACCTTC. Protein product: CASSLSRQGSYGYTF.

The CDR3 coding sequence is TGTGCCAGCAGTTACTTAGGCGGGGAAAAACTGTTTTTT. Translating it yields CASSYLGGEKLFF. The V and J genes are TRBV6-5 and TRBJ1-4; D not resolved. V shed 1 base and J shed 8 bases, with 8 bases lying between them. In germline, CDR1 is MNHEY, CDR2 SVGAGI. The CDR3 contains 13 residues.